The 16 T cell receptor beta chains reported below all come from one sample, sequenced in a study of blood T cell repertoires in COVID-19. TCRdb's table, derived via immunoSEQ multiplex PCR, lists solely in-frame clones and lacks some. The table lists 300,000 to 350,000 clones, 90% of them singletons. The specimen was PBMCs or T cells enriched from blood (not recorded which). The receptors come from a woman between 18 and 29 years old with acute COVID-19.

The chain links TRBV7-3 to TRBJ2-1, with a tentative D call TRBD2 (8 bases). V lost 1 base to trimming and J lost 6 bases, with 16 bases between them. Germline V lookup: CDR1 SGHTA, CDR2 FQGTGA. The CDR3 has 16 residues. CDR3 region: CASSLKGAGGFNEQFF. DNA of the CDR3: TGTGCCAGCAGCTTAAAGGGGGCGGGAGGATTCAATGAGCAGTTCTTC.

J is TRBJ1-2 and V is TRBV27; no clear D gene. Germline CDR1 MNHEY, CDR2 SMNVEV (reference sequence). Trimming pared 5 bases from V and 0 bases from J, leaving 13 bases between. The CDR3 is 15 amino acids. The CDR3 loop is CASSPYSGTNYGYTF. CDR3 coding DNA: TGTGCCAGCAGTCCATACAGTGGAACTAACTATGGCTACACCTTC.

This clone was seen a single time. The chain combines TRBV19 with TRBJ2-3; 9 positions match TRBD2. Germline V gene data show CDR1 as LNHDA and CDR2 as SQIVND (reference sequence). CDR3 size: 16 residues. Trimming at V came to 3 bases and at J to 7 bases, leaving 11 bases not matched to a gene. CDR3: CASSMSYSGSGNTQYF. The CDR3 DNA reads as TGTGCCAGTAGTATGAGTTATAGCGGGAGCGGGAATACGCAGTATTTT.

The rearrangement uses TRBV11-2 and TRBJ1-2; possible D gene TRBD1, 5 bases. The CDR3 covers 15 residues. Germline assignment: CDR1 SGHAT and CDR2 FQNNGV. V dropped 5 bases and J dropped 0 bases, with 13 bases sitting between them. The CDR3 nucleotides are TGTGCCAGCAGCCTAAACCGACAGCCTAACTATGGCTACACCTTC. This translates into CASSLNRQPNYGYTF.

The rearrangement links TRBV2 to TRBJ2-5; weak D call: TRBD1 (7 bases). The CDR3 consists of 16 residues. The germline V gene has CDR1 SNHLY and CDR2 FYNNEI. V was clipped by 1 base and J by 5 bases, with 17 bases between them. Written as DNA, the CDR3 is TGTGCCAGCAGTGAAGACGGGTCAGGGGGGTTTGAGACCCAGTACTTC. It codes for CASSEDGSGGFETQYF.

The gene calls are TRBV7-2 and TRBJ1-1; D perhaps matches TRBD1 (6 bases). V was clipped by 5 bases and J by 5 bases, with 12 bases between them. This CDR3 has 13 amino acids. CDR1 and CDR2 (germline): SGHTA, FQGNSA. The CDR3 spells CASSPNRETEAFF. The DNA for the CDR3 is TGTGCCAGCAGCCCAAACAGGGAAACTGAAGCTTTCTTT. The variable domain in full, completed from reference TRBV7-2 and TRBJ1-1, reads GAGVSQSPSNKVTEKGKDVELRCDPISGHTALYWYRQSLGQGLEFLIYFQGNSAPDKSGLPSDRFSAERTGGSVSTLTIQRTQQEDSAVYLCASSPNRETEAFFGQGTRLTVV.

The rearrangement links TRBV27 to TRBJ1-6; TRBD1 agrees at 9 bases. V shed 5 bases and J 5 bases; nucleotides not matched to a gene: 10. Germline V CDR1 and CDR2: MNHEY, SMNVEV (reference sequence). The CDR3 consists of 17 residues. In DNA form, the CDR3 reads TGTGCCAGCAGTCGACAGGGGGAGGCTGGAAATAATTCACCCCTCCACTTT. It encodes CASSRQGEAGNNSPLHF.

This clone was found once. The V call is TRBV24-1, the J call TRBJ2-1; D is perhaps TRBD2 (6 bases). CDR3 length: 14 residues. The V end lost 5 bases, the J end lost 2 bases, and 9 bases lay between the germline ends. Germline V gene data show CDR1 as KGHDR and CDR2 as SFDVKD. In nucleotides, the CDR3 is TGTGCCACCAGTGTAGGAGGGACCTACAATGAGCAGTTCTTC. Protein: CATSVGGTYNEQFF.

The chain recombines TRBV5-1 with TRBJ2-2; 10 bases line up with TRBD1. Losses at the gene ends were 1 base for V and 2 bases for J; bases not matched to a gene: 2. Germline lookup yields CDR1 SGHRS and CDR2 YFSETQ. The CDR3 runs 16 residues. CDR3 sequence: CASSLMTGGNTGELFF. In DNA form, the CDR3 reads TGCGCCAGCAGCTTGATGACAGGGGGCAACACCGGGGAGCTGTTTTTT.

A few counts support this clone. The chain joins TRBV3-1 (or the pseudogene TRBV3-2) to TRBJ1-3, with D unresolved. The CDR3 has 15 residues. Trimming took off 3 bases at V and 0 bases at J, with 9 bases between the two ends. Germline CDR1 LGHDT, CDR2 YNNKEL (reference sequence). The CDR3 protein is CASSQLMSSGNTIYF. In nucleotides, the CDR3 is TGTGCCAGCAGCCAGCTGATGAGCTCTGGAAACACCATATATTTT.

The J gene is TRBJ1-5, the V gene TRBV18, with D unresolved. There are 15 residues in the CDR3. V lost 2 bases to trimming and J lost 2 bases, with 10 bases between them. Germline lookup yields CDR1 KGHSH and CDR2 LQKENI. CDR3 loop: CASSPAAVGNQPQHF. Here the CDR3 DNA reads TGTGCCAGCTCACCAGCTGCGGTCGGCAATCAGCCCCAGCATTTT.

CDR3: CASSQDRASGMRNEQFF. The CDR3 DNA follows: TGCGCCAGCAGCCAAGATCGGGCTAGCGGCATGAGAAATGAGCAGTTCTTC. The chain joins TRBV4-1 to TRBJ2-1, with 7 bases fitting TRBD2. The CDR3 spans 17 residues. CDR1 MGHRA and CDR2 YSYEKL come from the germline V gene. After removal of 0 bases from V and 7 bases from J, the junction contained 12 bases not matched to a gene.

The chain carries TRBV27 and TRBJ2-1; TRBD2 aligns across 8 bases. V shed 5 bases, J shed 5 bases, and the junction held 8 bases outside the gene matches. Germline V gene lookup returns CDR1 MNHEY and CDR2 SMNVEV (reference sequence). The CDR3 consists of 15 residues. CDR3 protein: CASSPLAERNNEQFF. DNA of the CDR3: TGTGCCAGCAGTCCACTAGCGGAGCGGAACAATGAGCAGTTCTTC.

CDR3 residues: CASSPKWERNTGELFF. For the CDR3, the DNA is TGTGCCAGCTCACCAAAGTGGGAGCGGAACACCGGGGAGCTGTTTTTT. V and J are TRBV18 and TRBJ2-2; perhaps TRBD2 as D (5 bases). Germline lookup yields CDR1 KGHSH and CDR2 LQKENI. CDR3 length: 16 amino acids. Trimming shortened V by 2 bases and J by 1 base, and 11 bases separated the two germline ends.

V usage is TRBV28 and J usage is TRBJ2-1, with D perhaps matching TRBD2 (6 bases). This CDR3 spans 12 amino acids. Deletions cut 3 bases from V and 8 bases from J, with 8 bases between. From germline, CDR1 is MDHEN and CDR2 SYDVKM. In DNA, the CDR3 is TGTGCCAGCAGTTTTGGAGGGGATGAGCAGTTCTTC. Amino acid sequence: CASSFGGDEQFF.

The rearrangement uses TRBV27 and TRBJ1-4, with 8 bases lining up with TRBD1. CDR3 length: 16 residues. The V segment lost 0 bases and the J segment 3 bases; nucleotides outside the gene matches: 3. Germline V gene data show CDR1 as MNHEY and CDR2 as SMNVEV (reference sequence). The chain's CDR3 is CASSLSQGAPNEKLFF. CDR3 nucleotide sequence: TGTGCCAGCAGTTTATCCCAGGGGGCCCCTAATGAAAAACTGTTTTTT.